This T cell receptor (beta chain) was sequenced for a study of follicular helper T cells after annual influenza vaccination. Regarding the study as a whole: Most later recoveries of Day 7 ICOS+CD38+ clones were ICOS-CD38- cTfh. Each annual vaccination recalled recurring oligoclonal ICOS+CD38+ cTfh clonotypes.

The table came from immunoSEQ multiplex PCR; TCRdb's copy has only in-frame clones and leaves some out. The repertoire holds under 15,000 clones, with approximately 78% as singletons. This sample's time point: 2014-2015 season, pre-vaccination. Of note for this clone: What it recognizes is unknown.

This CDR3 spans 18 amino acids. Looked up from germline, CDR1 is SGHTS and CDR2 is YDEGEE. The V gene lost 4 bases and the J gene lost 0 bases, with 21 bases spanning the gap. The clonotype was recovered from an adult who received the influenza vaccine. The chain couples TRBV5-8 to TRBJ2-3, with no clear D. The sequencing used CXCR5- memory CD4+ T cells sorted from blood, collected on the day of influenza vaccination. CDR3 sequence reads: CASSAAWGATISTDTQYF. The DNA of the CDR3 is TGTGCCAGCAGCGCTGCTTGGGGTGCCACTATTAGCACAGATACGCAGTATTTT.